Below are 11 T cell receptor beta chains sequenced from a single sample in a study of shared clonotypes between healthy human individuals. TCRdb's copy holds only in-frame clones and misses some; the assay was immunoSEQ multiplex PCR. Of fewer than 2.5 million clones in the sample, roughly 93% are singletons; the top ten hold about 0.39%. The sequencing sample was made of naive CD4+ T cells from PBMCs. Subset specified: CD45RA+ positively selected. The receptor source for this set is a man aged 18-30 years in good health. Some clones in this sample may be carry-over from other donors' samples.

This clone has only a few counts. Distinct nucleotide sequences in the sample also encode this CDR3. The rearrangement joins TRBV11-3 to TRBJ2-2; D is uncertain. The V gene's germline CDR1 is SGHNT and CDR2 YENEEA. The V gene lost 1 base and the J gene lost 6 bases, with 3 bases spanning the gap. The CDR3 covers 12 residues. The CDR3 loop reads CASSLGSGELFF. For the CDR3, the DNA is TGTGCCAGCAGCTTAGGCTCCGGGGAGCTGTTTTTT.

The rearrangement links TRBV11-2 to TRBJ2-1; D gene ambiguous. Deletions cut 5 bases from V and 0 bases from J, with 11 bases between. The CDR3 is 15 residues long. Germline CDR1 and CDR2: SGHAT and FQNNGV. This CDR3 reads CASSPQTFSYNEQFF. CDR3 nucleotide sequence: TGTGCCAGCAGCCCACAGACTTTCTCCTACAATGAGCAGTTCTTC.

The chain combines TRBV7-2 with TRBJ2-7; 15 bases line up with TRBD2. The CDR3 contains 18 residues. From germline, CDR1 is SGHTA and CDR2 FQGNSA. Unmatched junction bases numbered 10, after V lost 5 bases and J lost 2 bases. CDR3 bases: TGTGCCAGCAGCACCCGGGGGGGACTAGCGGGAGGAGCCTACGAGCAGTACTTC. Amino acid sequence: CASSTRGGLAGGAYEQYF.

The genes are TRBV19 and TRBJ1-3, with no clear D. This CDR3 spans 15 amino acids. Trimming left V 10 bases short and J 0 bases short, with 16 bases between. CDR1 and CDR2 from the germline V gene are LNHDA and SQIVND (reference sequence). Here the CDR3 DNA reads TGTGCCACCATTACGTACAGCAACTCTGGAAACACCATATATTTT. Protein sequence: CATITYSNSGNTIYF.

DNA of the CDR3: TGCGCCAGCAGCCCAAACGGACTAGCGGGCACCGACGAGCAGTACTTC. Its translation is CASSPNGLAGTDEQYF. The rearrangement joins TRBV5-1 to TRBJ2-7, with 11 bases identical to TRBD2. The germline V gene has CDR1 SGHRS and CDR2 YFSETQ. The CDR3 length is 16 residues. Trimming took 4 bases from V and 5 from J; bases not matched to a gene: 11.

The chain joins TRBV14 to TRBJ1-5, with D possibly matching TRBD1 (5 bases). The CDR3 length is 18 residues. Per the germline V gene, CDR1 is SGHDN and CDR2 is FVKESK. Trimming removed 4 bases at V and 3 bases at J, with 22 bases between. Here the CDR3 reads CASSPSPGPPTNNQPQHF. In nucleotides, the CDR3 is TGTGCCAGCAGCCCGTCTCCGGGACCGCCGACGAACAATCAGCCCCAGCATTTT. Supplemented by reference TRBV14 and TRBJ1-5, the full variable domain reads EAGVTQFPSHSVIEKGQTVTLRCDPISGHDNLYWYRRVMGKEIKFLLHFVKESKQDESGMPNNRFLAERTGGTYSTLKVQPAELEDSGVYFCASSPSPGPPTNNQPQHFGDGTRLSIL.

The chain couples TRBV11-2 to TRBJ2-3; no definite D call. Per the germline V gene, CDR1 is SGHAT and CDR2 is FQNNGV. Trimming cost V 1 base and J 0 bases, with 8 bases left between them. The CDR3 has 15 amino acids. CDR3 sequence reads: CASSLAPSSTDTQYF. Written as DNA, the CDR3 is TGTGCCAGCAGCTTAGCTCCCTCGAGCACAGATACGCAGTATTTT. The complete variable domain, with remaining parts taken from reference TRBV11-2 and TRBJ2-3, reads EAGVAQSPRYKIIEKRQSVAFWCNPISGHATLYWYQQILGQGPKLLIQFQNNGVVDDSQLPKDRFSAERLKGVDSTLKIQPAKLEDSAVYLCASSLAPSSTDTQYFGPGTRLTVL.

The chain carries TRBV5-6 and TRBJ2-3; no clear D gene. The germline V gene encodes CDR1 SGHDT and CDR2 YYEEEE. This CDR3 is built from 15 residues. V lost 0 bases to trimming and J lost 0 bases, with 8 bases between them. DNA for the CDR3: TGTGCCAGCAGCTTGGATATCTCTAGCACAGATACGCAGTATTTT. Its translation is CASSLDISSTDTQYF. The full variable domain, with the rest looked up from reference TRBV5-6 and TRBJ2-3, is DAGVTQSPTHLIKTRGQQVTLRCSPKSGHDTVSWYQQALGQGPQFIFQYYEEEERQRGNFPDRFSGHQFPNYSSELNVNALLLGDSALYLCASSLDISSTDTQYFGPGTRLTVL.

The chain recombines TRBV18 with TRBJ2-6; a weak D match, TRBD1 (7 bases). The CDR3 runs to 17 residues. In germline, CDR1 is KGHSH, CDR2 LQKENI. Trimming took 4 bases from V and 2 from J, leaving 15 bases between them. The CDR3 sequence is CASSLQGGDAGANVLTF. The CDR3 region has the DNA TGTGCCAGCTCACTCCAGGGGGGAGACGCTGGGGCCAACGTCCTGACTTTC.

J is TRBJ1-3 and V is TRBV28, with 9 positions matching TRBD1. V lost 4 bases, J lost 1 base, and 8 bases stayed unmatched. The V gene's germline CDR1 is MDHEN and CDR2 SYDVKM. This CDR3 is built from 17 residues. The CDR3 region is CASSSGQGLGSGNTIYF. The CDR3 DNA sequence: TGTGCCAGCAGTTCGGGACAGGGCCTTGGTTCTGGAAACACCATATATTTT.

The V gene is TRBV7-8, the J gene TRBJ1-5; possible D gene TRBD1, 5 bases. The V end lost 1 base, the J end lost 7 bases, and 8 bases lay between the germline ends. This CDR3 is 13 amino acids long. Germline CDR1 and CDR2: SGHVS and FQNEAQ. The CDR3 is CASSLERGQPQHF. In DNA, the CDR3 is TGTGCCAGCAGCTTAGAGCGGGGCCAGCCCCAGCATTTT. The full variable domain, completed using reference TRBV7-8 and TRBJ1-5, is GAGVSQSPRYKVAKRGQDVALRCDPISGHVSLFWYQQALGQGPEFLTYFQNEAQLDKSGLPSDRFFAERPEGSVSTLKIQRTQQEDSAVYLCASSLERGQPQHFGDGTRLSIL.